The rows below give T cell receptor beta chains drawn from one sample of a study of shared clonotypes between healthy human individuals. Sequencing was performed with immunoSEQ multiplex PCR; in TCRdb, only in-frame clones are kept and a portion is missing. The sample holds 2 million to 3 million clones, 80% to 95% seen once. The sample taken for sequencing was naive CD4+ T cells from PBMCs. Every receptor here comes from a man aged 18 to 30 in good health. Some clones in this sample may be carry-over from other donors' samples. The CDR3 runs from the conserved cysteine through the conserved F or W. The D gene is left open where the match is weak. Size is stated for part of the rows, as once, few or many counts, or as a class when the clone is expanded.

J | size | D | V | CDR3 | DNA
TRBJ2-1 | once | TRBD2 | TRBV7-2 | CASSLGGRLAGMDEQFF | TGTGCCAGCAGCCTAGGCGGGAGACTAGCGGGGATGGATGAGCAGTTCTTC
TRBJ2-5 | . | . | TRBV7-3 | CASSSRGLQETQYF | TGTGCCAGCAGCTCCCGGGGGCTTCAAGAGACCCAGTACTTC
TRBJ2-3 | . | TRBD2 | TRBV5-4 | CASSLIGRGIPDTQYF | TGTGCCAGCAGCTTGATTGGGAGGGGCATCCCAGATACGCAGTATTTT
TRBJ2-5 | . | . | TRBV6-8 | CASSADGGETQYF | TGTGCCAGCAGTGCCGACGGGGGAGAGACCCAGTACTTC
TRBJ2-7 | . | TRBD1 | TRBV6-1 | CAGGQGTYEQYF | TGTGCCGGAGGACAGGGCACCTACGAGCAGTACTTC
TRBJ2-3 | . | TRBD2 | TRBV28 | CASTSLPGLAGMNTQYF | TGTGCCAGCACCTCCTTACCAGGACTAGCGGGAATGAATACGCAGTATTTT
TRBJ2-7 | . | . | TRBV4-2 | CASSQASAGLSYEQYF | TGTGCCAGCAGCCAAGCTTCTGCGGGGCTTTCCTACGAGCAGTACTTC
TRBJ2-1 | . | . | TRBV9 | CASSVEPLLTDVEVF | TGTGCCAGCAGCGTAGAACCGCTGCTGACCGACGTGGAGGTCTTC
TRBJ1-5 | . | . | TRBV11-2 | CASGRRGGTNQPQHF | TGTGCCAGCGGCAGAAGGGGGGGGACTAATCAGCCCCAGCATTTT
TRBJ2-1 | . | . | TRBV7-7 | CASSRQRVNYNEQFF | TGTGCCAGCAGCCGCCAGCGGGTTAACTACAATGAGCAGTTCTTC
TRBJ2-1 | . | TRBD2 | TRBV14 | CASSQSSGSLSYNEQFF | TGTGCCAGCAGCCAATCTAGCGGGAGTTTGTCCTACAATGAGCAGTTCTTC
TRBJ2-1 | once | . | TRBV5-4 | CASTPPGQGNNEQFF | TGTGCCAGCACCCCGCCCGGTCAGGGTAACAATGAGCAGTTCTTC
TRBJ2-7 | . | TRBD1 | TRBV28 | CASSPRQGRGFYEQYF | TGTGCCAGCAGTCCACGACAGGGGCGAGGATTCTACGAGCAGTACTTC
TRBJ1-1 | . | . | TRBV15 | CATSSVGGLAFF | TGTGCCACCAGCAGCGTCGGGGGGTTGGCTTTCTTT
TRBJ2-5 | . | . | TRBV14 | CASSQGAARGEETQYF | TGTGCCAGCAGCCAAGGAGCGGCCAGGGGGGAGGAGACCCAGTACTTC
TRBJ2-5 | . | . | TRBV7-3 | CASSLMGGQETQYF | TGTGCCAGCAGCTTAATGGGAGGACAAGAGACCCAGTACTTC
TRBJ2-1 | . | . | TRBV29-1 | CSLWVGYDEQFF | TGCAGCCTTTGGGTGGGGTACGATGAGCAGTTCTTC
TRBJ2-7 | . | . | TRBV7-8 | CASSPRDISYEQYF | TGTGCCAGCAGCCCCAGGGACATCTCCTACGAGCAGTACTTC
TRBJ1-1 | . | . | TRBV7-3 | CASSLTPNTEAFF | TGTGCCAGCAGCTTAACCCCCAACACTGAAGCTTTCTTT
TRBJ1-2 | . | TRBD1 | TRBV7-2 | CASSSIPGQGYGYTF | TGTGCCAGCAGCTCCATTCCGGGACAGGGCTATGGCTACACCTTC
TRBJ2-5 | . | . | TRBV11-2 | CASSRPGQGWGETQYF | TGTGCCAGCAGCCGCCCCGGGCAGGGGTGGGGAGAGACCCAGTACTTC
TRBJ2-1 | . | TRBD2 | TRBV5-1 | CASSLDLQGLADYNEQFF | TGCGCCAGCAGCTTAGATCTACAGGGACTAGCGGATTACAATGAGCAGTTCTTC
TRBJ1-4 | . | TRBD1 | TRBV7-8 | CASSLARAGGEKLFF | TGTGCCAGCAGCTTAGCTAGGGCAGGGGGCGAAAAACTGTTTTTT
TRBJ1-1 | . | . | TRBV28 | CASNLGGDTEAFF | TGTGCCAGCAACCTGGGGGGGGACACTGAAGCTTTCTTT
TRBJ1-1 | . | . | TRBV7-3 | CASTPTKGDTEAFF | TGTGCCAGCACCCCAACTAAGGGGGACACTGAAGCTTTCTTT
TRBJ2-3 | . | TRBD1 | TRBV6-4 | CASSGEGTASTDTQYF | TGTGCCAGCAGTGGGGAAGGGACAGCATCCACAGATACGCAGTATTTT